The 9 T cell receptor beta chains listed next were all sequenced from one sample in a study of tumor and adjacent non-tumor tissue in lung cancer (dated by TCRdb to the late 2010s). Receptors were amplified or captured by multiplex PCR. The instrument was an Illumina HiSeq 2500. TCRbeta libraries were constructed through three rounds of nested PCR with primers (Table S4) according to protocols adapted from ARM-PCR. TCRdb took the public reads, trimmed them with fastp at Q25, ran MiXCR for clone calling and kept in-frame beta chains. CDR3 protein duplicates are merged, each entry listing the most common genes and DNA. This sample is represented by 44,000 or so distinct CDR3 sequences; roughly 60% of them were singletons. The ten largest clones capture 15% to 20% of the sample. RNA was isolated from bulk unsorted tissue, and RNA quality was assessed with a NanoDrop ND-1000 and an Agilent 2100. The normal lung samples consisted of distant non-tumor tissue collected more than 3 cm from the tumor edge.

The specimen sequenced was distant non-tumor lung tissue. These receptors were taken from a woman aged 40 to 50 with non-small cell lung cancer.

The chain recombines TRBV20-1 with TRBJ2-5; the match to TRBD2 covers 7 bases. The CDR3 length is 14 residues. Looked up from germline, CDR1 is DFQATT and CDR2 is SNEGSKA (reference sequence). CDR3 amino acids: CNTRVVGSGATQYF. The CDR3 nucleotides read TGCAATACTAGAGTTGTAGGGAGCGGGGCGACCCAGTACTTC.

Sample share makes this clonotype medium-sized. The chain recombines TRBV11-2 with TRBJ1-3, with 7 positions matching TRBD1. Germline V gene lookup returns CDR1 SGHAT and CDR2 FQNNGV. There are 15 residues in the CDR3. V was pared by 5 bases and J by 3 bases, with 7 bases of the junction left unmatched. The CDR3 region is CASSSRQGHGNTIYF. The CDR3 DNA is TGTGCCAGCAGCAGCCGACAGGGACATGGAAACACCATATATTTT.

A note on this clonotype: An end of the junction differs from the germline gene, which may be a read error. The rearrangement links TRBV5-6 to TRBJ2-7; D unresolved. CDR1 and CDR2 (germline): SGHDT, YYEEEE. The CDR3 loop spans 15 amino acids. This CDR3 reads CVRSLVGLDSYDQYF. The CDR3 DNA follows: TGTGTCAGAAGTTTGGTCGGTCTAGACTCCTACGATCAGTACTTC.

This clonotype has ten or more counts. The CDR3 DNA reads as TGTGCCAGCAGTTACAACTCTGGGGCCAACGTCCTGACTTTC. It translates to CASSYNSGANVLTF. V usage is TRBV6-2 or TRBV6-3 and J usage is TRBJ2-6; D is ambiguous. Germline CDR1 is MNHEY and CDR2 is SVGEGT. V gave up 2 bases and J gave up 0 bases, with 2 bases separating them. The CDR3 extends over 14 amino acids.

This clonotype was seen once. Compared with germline, one end of the junction differs, possibly owing to a read error. V is TRBV5-1 and J is TRBJ1-4; D uncertain. CDR1 is SGHRS, CDR2 YFSETQ, per germline. The CDR3 has 15 amino acids. The CDR3 coding sequence is TGCGCCAGCAACTTGAGATTCGGGGTAGATGAAAAACTGTTTTTT. Its translation is CASNLRFGVDEKLFF. Combining the CDR3 with reference TRBV5-1 and TRBJ1-4 gives the whole variable domain KAGVTQTPRYLIKTRGQQVTLSCSPISGHRSVSWYQQTPGQGLQFLFEYFSETQRNKGNFPGRFSGRQFSNSRSEMNVSTLELGDSALYLCASNLRFGVDEKLFFGSGTQLSVL.

Notes on this clonotype: At one of its ends the junction is not consistent with the germline gene, which may arise from a read error. This chain connects TRBV6-2 or TRBV6-3 to TRBJ2-2, with D possibly called TRBD1 or TRBD2 (5 bases each). CDR3 length: 14 residues. Germline V gives CDR1 MNHEY, CDR2 SVGEGT. The CDR3 spells CASRTQVDTGELLF. CDR3 coding DNA: TGTGCCAGCAGGACACAGGTGGACACCGGGGAGCTGTTATTT.

Comments on this clonotype: A read error may account for a junction end that differs from germline. The CDR3 nucleotides are TGTGCAAGCAGCTGGTCAGACCCCTCTGGGGCCAACGCCCCGACTTTC. Protein product: CASSWSDPSGANAPTF. The chain employs TRBV11-2 and TRBJ2-6; possible D gene TRBD1, 5 bases. The CDR3 spans 16 residues. Per germline, CDR1 SGHAT and CDR2 FQNNGV.

Concerning this clonotype: A clone one base away is much larger, so this may be a read error. The J gene is TRBJ1-6, the V gene TRBV7-9, with unresolved D. V gave up 5 bases and J gave up 8 bases, with 10 bases separating them. Germline CDR1 SEHNR, CDR2 FQNEAQ (reference sequence). CDR3 length: 13 amino acids. The CDR3 region is CASSLSADSPLHF. For the CDR3, the DNA is TGTGCCAGCAGCCTTTCTGCGGATTCACCCCTCCACTTT.

The V call is TRBV4-1, the J call TRBJ2-3; 8 bases are shared with TRBD2. Germline-derived CDR1 and CDR2 are MGHRA and YSYEKL. The CDR3 spans 19 residues. Trimming took 5 bases from V and 0 from J; bases not matched to a gene: 16. The CDR3 DNA reads as TGCGCCAGCAGCATCCTCAGGACTAGCCGCCGACTTAGCACAGATACGCAGTATTTT. Translation: CASSILRTSRRLSTDTQYF.